Listed below are T cell receptor beta chains from one sample, sequenced in a study of cytomegalovirus exposure and HLA in healthy donors. Sequencing was performed with immunoSEQ multiplex PCR; in TCRdb, only in-frame clones are kept and a portion is missing. The table has 95,000 to 150,000 clones, over 65% seen once. Sequenced material: PBMCs. Every receptor here comes from a man aged 35 to 55 in good health and CMV-seropositive. The CDR3 runs from the conserved cysteine through the conserved F or W. D genes are given only for firm matches.

j_gene: TRBJ2-5; d_gene: -; v_gene: TRBV27; CDR3aa: CASSLFSPQETQYF
j_gene: TRBJ2-3; d_gene: -; v_gene: TRBV10-1; CDR3aa: CASSPLVEGLRTDTQYF
j_gene: TRBJ2-3; d_gene: -; v_gene: TRBV29-1; CDR3aa: CSVVHYTDTQYF
j_gene: TRBJ2-1; d_gene: TRBD2; v_gene: TRBV9; CDR3aa: CASNLGLAGGNNEQFF
j_gene: TRBJ1-1; d_gene: TRBD1; v_gene: TRBV7-9; CDR3aa: CASSSYWTGGKNTEAFF
j_gene: TRBJ2-1; d_gene: TRBD2; v_gene: TRBV5-5; CDR3aa: CASSLGTSTYNEQFF
j_gene: TRBJ2-1; d_gene: -; v_gene: TRBV28; CDR3aa: CASSHRVSNEQFF
j_gene: TRBJ1-2; d_gene: TRBD1; v_gene: TRBV5-4; CDR3aa: CASSAGQEVYGYTF
j_gene: TRBJ2-1; d_gene: TRBD1; v_gene: TRBV7-2; CDR3aa: CASSFTQGWNEQFF
j_gene: TRBJ2-1; d_gene: -; v_gene: TRBV27; CDR3aa: CASSLASGTNEQFF
j_gene: TRBJ2-3; d_gene: -; v_gene: TRBV19; CDR3aa: CASSSGDTDTQYF
j_gene: TRBJ1-5; d_gene: -; v_gene: TRBV5-1; CDR3aa: CASSPDRNQPQHF
j_gene: TRBJ2-1; d_gene: TRBD1; v_gene: TRBV6-5; CDR3aa: CASSFAGTGVTNEQFF
j_gene: TRBJ1-2; d_gene: -; v_gene: TRBV6-5; CDR3aa: CASSSVEGRGGYTF
j_gene: TRBJ1-1; d_gene: -; v_gene: TRBV19; CDR3aa: CASSSILRGNTEAFF
j_gene: TRBJ1-4; d_gene: TRBD1; v_gene: TRBV28; CDR3aa: CASSFLTGAVNEKLFF
j_gene: TRBJ2-4; d_gene: TRBD1; v_gene: TRBV30; CDR3aa: CAWSVTGGQNIQYF
j_gene: TRBJ2-1; d_gene: TRBD2; v_gene: TRBV29-1; CDR3aa: CSFIGPSGDNEQFF
j_gene: TRBJ1-1; d_gene: -; v_gene: TRBV27; CDR3aa: CASSLGGAHTEAFF
j_gene: TRBJ2-7; d_gene: -; v_gene: TRBV19; CDR3aa: CASSMSAGGLYEQYF
j_gene: TRBJ2-1; d_gene: TRBD1; v_gene: TRBV27; CDR3aa: CASSSATGTGIMNEQFF
j_gene: TRBJ2-1; d_gene: TRBD2; v_gene: TRBV7-8; CDR3aa: CASSPRLAGGYNEQFF
j_gene: TRBJ2-5; d_gene: TRBD1; v_gene: TRBV28; CDR3aa: CASSFTGGRETQYF
j_gene: TRBJ2-1; d_gene: -; v_gene: TRBV6-1; CDR3aa: CATTRGTSYYEQFF